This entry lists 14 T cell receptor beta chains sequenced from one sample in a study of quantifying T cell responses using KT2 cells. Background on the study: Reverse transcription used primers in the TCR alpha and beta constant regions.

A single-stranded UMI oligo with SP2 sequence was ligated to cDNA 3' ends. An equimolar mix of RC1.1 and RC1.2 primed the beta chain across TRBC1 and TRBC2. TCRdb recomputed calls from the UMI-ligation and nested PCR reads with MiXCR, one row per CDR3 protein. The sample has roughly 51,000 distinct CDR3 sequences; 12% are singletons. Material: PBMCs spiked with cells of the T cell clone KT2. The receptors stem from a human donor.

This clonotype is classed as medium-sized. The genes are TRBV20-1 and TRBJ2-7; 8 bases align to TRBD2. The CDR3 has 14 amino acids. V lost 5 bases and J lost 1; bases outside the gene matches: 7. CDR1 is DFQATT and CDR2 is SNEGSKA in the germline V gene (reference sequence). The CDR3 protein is CSAPRGLDSYEQYF. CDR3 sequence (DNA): TGCAGTGCTCCACGGGGACTAGATTCCTACGAGCAGTACTTC.

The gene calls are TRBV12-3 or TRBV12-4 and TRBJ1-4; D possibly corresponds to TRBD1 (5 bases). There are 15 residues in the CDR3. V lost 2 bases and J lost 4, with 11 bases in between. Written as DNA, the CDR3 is TGTGCCAGCAGTTTAAGTTTGGGGGATAATGAAAAACTGTTTTTT. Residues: CASSLSLGDNEKLFF.

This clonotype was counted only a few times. Written as DNA, the CDR3 is TGTGCCAGCAGCATTCCGGGACAGCTCTCTGGAAACACCATATATTTT. This gives the protein CASSIPGQLSGNTIYF. The genes are TRBV11-2 and TRBJ1-3; TRBD1 aligns across 7 bases. The J segment lost 0 bases and the V segment lost 5 bases, leaving 7 bases of the junction unmatched. Germline V CDR1 and CDR2: SGHAT, FQNNGV. The CDR3 runs 16 residues. The variable domain in full, with the rest retrieved from reference TRBV11-2 and TRBJ1-3, is EAGVAQSPRYKIIEKRQSVAFWCNPISGHATLYWYQQILGQGPKLLIQFQNNGVVDDSQLPKDRFSAERLKGVDSTLKIQPAKLEDSAVYLCASSIPGQLSGNTIYFGEGSWLTVV.

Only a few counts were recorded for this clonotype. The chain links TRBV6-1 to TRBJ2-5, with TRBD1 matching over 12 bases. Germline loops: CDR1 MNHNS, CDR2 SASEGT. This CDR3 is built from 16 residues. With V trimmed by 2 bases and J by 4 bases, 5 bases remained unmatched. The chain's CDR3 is CASSEPPGQGAETQYF. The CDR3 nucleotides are TGTGCCAGCAGTGAACCCCCGGGACAGGGGGCAGAGACCCAGTACTTC.

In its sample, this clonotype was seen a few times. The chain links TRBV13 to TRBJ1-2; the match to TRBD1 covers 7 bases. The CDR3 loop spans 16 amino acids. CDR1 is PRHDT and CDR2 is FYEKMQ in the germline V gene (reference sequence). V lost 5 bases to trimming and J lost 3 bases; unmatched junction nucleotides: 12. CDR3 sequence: CASSPEGQQYYYGYTF. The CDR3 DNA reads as TGTGCCAGCAGCCCCGAGGGACAGCAATATTACTATGGCTACACCTTC.

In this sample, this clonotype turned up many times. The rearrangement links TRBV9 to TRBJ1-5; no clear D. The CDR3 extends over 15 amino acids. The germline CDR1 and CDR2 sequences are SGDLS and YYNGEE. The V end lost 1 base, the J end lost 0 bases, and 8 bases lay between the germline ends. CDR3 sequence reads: CASSVSENSNQPQHF. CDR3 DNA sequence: TGTGCCAGCAGCGTATCCGAGAATAGCAATCAGCCCCAGCATTTT.

The CDR3 DNA reads as TGTGCCAGCAGCTTCATCGGGGGGGGCGGTGAGCAGTTCTTC. Protein: CASSFIGGGGEQFF. The chain links TRBV7-8 to TRBJ2-1; 8 bases map to TRBD2. V shed 3 bases, J shed 9 bases, and the junction held 7 bases outside the gene matches. The germline V gene has CDR1 SGHVS and CDR2 FQNEAQ. The CDR3 contains 14 residues.

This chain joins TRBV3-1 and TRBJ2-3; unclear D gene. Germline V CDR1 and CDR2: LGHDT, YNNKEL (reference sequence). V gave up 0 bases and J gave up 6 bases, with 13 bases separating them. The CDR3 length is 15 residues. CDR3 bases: TGTGCCAGCAGCCAAGATGGGGTCCGGGTGGATACGCAGTATTTT. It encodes CASSQDGVRVDTQYF.

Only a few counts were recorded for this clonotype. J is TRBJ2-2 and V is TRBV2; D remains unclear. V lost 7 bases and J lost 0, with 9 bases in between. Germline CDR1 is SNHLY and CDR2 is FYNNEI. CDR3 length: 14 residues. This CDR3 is CASKGTANTGELFF. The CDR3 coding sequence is TGTGCCAGCAAAGGCACTGCGAACACCGGGGAGCTGTTTTTT.

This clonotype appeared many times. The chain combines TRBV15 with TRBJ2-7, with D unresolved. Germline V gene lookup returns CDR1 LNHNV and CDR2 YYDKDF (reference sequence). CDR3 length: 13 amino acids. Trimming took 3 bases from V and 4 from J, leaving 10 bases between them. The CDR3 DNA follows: TGTGCCACCAGCAGGGCCTCCTATTACGAGCAGTACTTC. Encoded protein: CATSRASYYEQYF. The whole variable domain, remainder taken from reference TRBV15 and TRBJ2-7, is DAMVIQNPRYQVTQFGKPVTLSCSQTLNHNVMYWYQQKSSQAPKLLFHYYDKDFNNEADTPDNFQSRRPNTSFCFLDIRSPGLGDTAMYLCATSRASYYEQYFGPGTRLTVT.

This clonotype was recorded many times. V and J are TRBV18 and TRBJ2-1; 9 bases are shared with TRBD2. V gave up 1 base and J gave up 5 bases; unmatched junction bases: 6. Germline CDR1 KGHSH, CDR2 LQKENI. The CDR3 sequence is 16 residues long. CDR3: CASSPLIAGANNEQFF. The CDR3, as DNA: TGTGCCAGCTCACCACTAATAGCGGGGGCGAACAATGAGCAGTTCTTC.

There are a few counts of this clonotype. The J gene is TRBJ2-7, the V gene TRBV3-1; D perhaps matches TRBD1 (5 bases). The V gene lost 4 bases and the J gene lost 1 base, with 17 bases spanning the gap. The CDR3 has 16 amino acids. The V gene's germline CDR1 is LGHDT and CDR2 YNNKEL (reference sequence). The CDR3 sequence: CASSPEWGRHSYEQYF. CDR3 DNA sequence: TGTGCCAGCAGCCCAGAATGGGGCCGGCATTCCTACGAGCAGTACTTC.

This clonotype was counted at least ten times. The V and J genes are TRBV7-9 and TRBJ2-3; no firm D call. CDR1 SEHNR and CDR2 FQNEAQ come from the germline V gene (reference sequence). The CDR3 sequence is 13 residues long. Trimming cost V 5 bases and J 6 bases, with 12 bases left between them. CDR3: CASSPRAADTQYF. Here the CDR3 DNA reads TGTGCCAGCAGCCCCCGGGCGGCGGATACGCAGTATTTT. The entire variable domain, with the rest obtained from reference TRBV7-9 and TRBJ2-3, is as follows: DTGVSQNPRHKITKRGQNVTFRCDPISEHNRLYWYRQTLGQGPEFLTYFQNEAQLEKSRLLSDRFSAERPKGSFSTLEIQRTEQGDSAMYLCASSPRAADTQYFGPGTRLTVL.

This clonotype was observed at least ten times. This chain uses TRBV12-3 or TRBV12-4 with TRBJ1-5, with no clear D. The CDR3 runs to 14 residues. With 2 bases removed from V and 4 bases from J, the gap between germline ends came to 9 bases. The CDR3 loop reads CASSLTAGNQPQHF. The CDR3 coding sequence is TGTGCCAGCAGTTTAACCGCCGGAAATCAGCCCCAGCATTTT.